This T cell receptor beta chain was recovered during a study of PD-L1 blockade in urothelial cancer. As for the study in general: Male sex and bladder-origin urothelial cancer characterized about 85% of the 29 patients.

General study findings and limits: A below-median TCR clonality in blood before treatment predicted better survival.

There are 15 residues in the CDR3. The J segment lost 4 bases and the V segment lost 8 bases, leaving 8 bases of the junction unmatched. The V gene's germline CDR1 is MDHEN and CDR2 SYDVKM. Synthetic templates analogous to TCR were spiked into all PCRs individually. Some clones are missing from TCRdb's copy, which holds only in-frame ones; the method was immunoSEQ multiplex PCR. The profile shows tens of thousands of clones, approximately 80% of them singletons. As for this clone: Its antigen is unidentified.

The J gene is TRBJ2-1, the V gene TRBV28; 10 nucleotides match TRBD1. The receptor was isolated from a man aged 65 to 79 with urothelial cancer. Sequenced here: PBMCs, sampled around atezolizumab (anti-PD-L1) treatment. DNA of the CDR3: TGTGCCAGCCCCCCGGTGGGACAGGGGTACAATGAGCAGTTCTTC. It yields the protein CASPPVGQGYNEQFF.